These 13 T cell receptor beta chains were all obtained from the same sample, sequenced in a study of early T cells in non-severe SARS-CoV-2 infection. TCRdb processed the 5' RACE reads anew with MiXCR; each CDR3 protein has one entry. Here the sample spans some 98,000 distinct CDR3 sequences, approximately 16% being singletons. The specimen was whole blood. These receptors were taken from an adult who was a healthcare worker with PCR-confirmed SARS-CoV-2 infection or an uninfected control (not recorded which).

This clonotype was detected a few times. The V gene is TRBV12-3 or TRBV12-4, the J gene TRBJ2-7; D possibly corresponds to TRBD1 (6 bases). V was trimmed by 4 bases and J by 3 bases, leaving 10 bases between them. The CDR3 is made up of 13 amino acids. This chain's CDR3 is CASSYRVYYEQYF. The CDR3 DNA follows: TGTGCCAGCAGTTACAGGGTGTACTACGAGCAGTACTTC.

The chain combines TRBV28 with TRBJ2-7, with D maybe TRBD1 (6 bases). V shed 3 bases and J shed 2 bases, with 11 bases lying between them. The CDR3 length is 14 residues. CDR1 is MDHEN and CDR2 is SYDVKM in the germline V gene. CDR3 sequence reads: CASSFFRGPYEQYF. DNA for the CDR3: TGTGCCAGCAGTTTTTTCAGGGGCCCCTACGAGCAGTACTTC.

The sample holds many counts of this clonotype. The CDR3 loop reads CASSHTSGRSGETQYF. CDR3 bases: TGTGCCAGCAGCCACACTAGCGGGAGATCAGGAGAGACCCAGTACTTC. The gene calls are TRBV7-6 and TRBJ2-5; 11 bases are a match to TRBD2. V gave up 5 bases and J gave up 4 bases; unmatched junction bases: 9. Looked up from germline, CDR1 is SGHVS and CDR2 is FNYEAQ. The CDR3 contains 16 residues.

This clonotype occurred a few times. This chain links TRBV7-6 with TRBJ2-7; 7 bases align to TRBD2. V shed 5 bases and J 6 bases; nucleotides not matched to a gene: 7. Germline values: CDR1 SGHVS, CDR2 FNYEAQ. The CDR3 covers 13 residues. Here the CDR3 reads CASSPLGRREQYF. The CDR3 DNA sequence: TGTGCCAGCAGCCCCCTCGGGAGGCGCGAGCAGTACTTC.

The chain carries TRBV12-5 and TRBJ1-2; no reliable D call. The CDR3 has 15 residues. The V gene lost 1 base and the J gene lost 7 bases, with 16 bases spanning the gap. CDR1 is LGHNT, CDR2 FRNRAP, per germline. In DNA form, the CDR3 reads TGTGCTAGTGGTTTGGGACCAACCACCAAACGTGGCTACACCTTC. Protein sequence: CASGLGPTTKRGYTF.

To note about this clonotype: With a much larger clone just one base away, this may be a read error. The chain recombines TRBV12-3 or TRBV12-4 with TRBJ1-1; D gene ambiguous. CDR3 size: 13 residues. CDR3 sequence reads: CPSTSAGRTEAFF. CDR3 DNA: TGTCCCAGCACCAGCGCGGGGAGGACTGAAGCTTTCTTT.

This clonotype was found a few times. V and J are TRBV2 and TRBJ1-1; D unresolved. Germline V gives CDR1 SNHLY, CDR2 FYNNEI. The ends were cut back, 1 base at V and 10 bases at J, with 13 bases in the middle. The CDR3 length is 13 residues. CDR3 nucleotides: TGTGCCAGCAGTGAAGTACTTGGGGAGATAGCTTTCTTT. It is translated as CASSEVLGEIAFF.

The chain uses TRBV6-5 and TRBJ1-2; possibly TRBD1 for D (5 bases). The CDR3 loop spans 13 amino acids. Germline CDR1 and CDR2: MNHEY and SVGAGI. The germline V and J ends were trimmed by 5 bases and 4 bases, with 11 bases remaining between them. The CDR3 sequence is CASSKYRIYGYTF. In DNA form, the CDR3 reads TGTGCCAGCAGTAAATACAGGATCTATGGCTACACCTTC.

This clonotype appeared a few times. The chain joins TRBV3-1 to TRBJ2-5; D is ambiguous. The CDR3 length is 14 residues. Per germline, CDR1 LGHDT and CDR2 YNNKEL (reference sequence). Trimming took 0 bases from V and 5 from J, leaving 10 bases between them. The CDR3 here is CASSQDWSQETQYF. The CDR3 DNA is TGTGCCAGCAGCCAAGACTGGTCTCAGGAGACCCAGTACTTC.

This clonotype was picked up a small number of times. The chain carries TRBV11-2 and TRBJ2-7; D remains ambiguous. There are 14 residues in the CDR3. Trimming took off 5 bases at V and 7 bases at J, with 18 bases between the two ends. CDR1 is SGHAT, CDR2 FQNNGV, per germline. The CDR3 coding sequence is TGTGCCAGCAGCCTCAGGACGGACCCCCGGGAGCAGTACTTC. It is translated as CASSLRTDPREQYF.

This clonotype was seen at least ten times. DNA of the CDR3: TGCAGTGCCCTCCCCGGGAGGACCGGCACAGATACGCAGTATTTT. Amino acids: CSALPGRTGTDTQYF. The chain recombines TRBV20-1 with TRBJ2-3; 7 bases are a match to TRBD2. Germline V lookup: CDR1 DFQATT, CDR2 SNEGSKA (reference sequence). This CDR3 is 15 amino acids long. V trimming: 6 bases; J trimming: 1 base; junction bases outside the gene matches: 10.

A few counts support this clonotype. The V call is TRBV10-3, the J call TRBJ1-2; 7 bases are a match to TRBD1. The J segment lost 8 bases and the V segment lost 7 bases, leaving 4 bases of the junction unmatched. This CDR3 spans 11 amino acids. Germline V CDR1 and CDR2: ENHRY, SYGVKD. CDR3 sequence reads: CAIMQGGGYTF. The CDR3, as DNA: TGTGCCATCATGCAGGGGGGCGGCTACACCTTC.

This clonotype was picked up a small number of times. The J gene is TRBJ2-1, the V gene TRBV12-3 or TRBV12-4; 13 bases align to TRBD2. The CDR3 contains 17 residues. V lost 5 bases and J lost 4; bases outside the gene matches: 8. The CDR3 reads CASSTLAGGPEYNEQFF. The CDR3 region has the DNA TGTGCCAGCAGTACACTAGCGGGGGGGCCCGAATACAATGAGCAGTTCTTC.